This T cell receptor (beta chain) was observed in a study of cytotoxic CD8 clonotypes in ibrutinib-treated CLL (dated by TCRdb to about 2021). In the study overall: In this cohort, about 16 patients were treatment-naive and some 10 were relapsed/refractory, while some 18 had unmutated IGHV. Partial responses were observed in roughly 25 patients and complete responses in 2; after a median follow-up of around 68 months, remission was maintained in roughly 14 patients and progression was observed in approximately 12. The response samples were drawn at a median of roughly twelve months into treatment, with a range of about 6 to 36 months. On average, each sample yielded 270,000 or so productive templates and tens of thousands of productive rearrangements. Longitudinal samples were obtainable from 26 of the 86 participants in the trial. Cryopreserved peripheral blood mononuclear cells were collected before treatment, at response, and at either disease progression or sustained remission. All remission and progressive disease samples were collected while patients were still receiving ibrutinib.

The paper as a whole reports these results and caveats: Baseline clonality was found to be higher than that of age-matched healthy donors and was strongly correlated with circulating CD8+ T-cell counts. Public clonotypes were found to be uncommon and were observed to contract or remain stable during treatment; the increase in clonality was shown to reflect expansion of private clonotypes at ibrutinib response. Sampling times were not matched between sustained-remission and progressing patients, and lymph node repertoires were not studied. Clonality increased at ibrutinib response, stayed stable in sustained remission, and fell back toward baseline at progression.

Explained via the paper, the time point label denotes: roughly 23 months on ibrutinib. For TCR beta library preparation, about 2 micrograms of genomic DNA was extracted from cryopreserved PBMCs. Longitudinal blood samples from CLL patients receiving ibrutinib monotherapy were subjected to high-throughput TCR beta sequencing. The patients took part in an open-label, single-center phase 2 trial of ibrutinib monotherapy. As concerns this clone: The specificity of this receptor is unknown. There are no base qualities to consult, and no much larger clone falls within one base.

The CDR3 runs 15 amino acids, cysteine and phenylalanine included. Just the 45-base CDR3 DNA is kept, in frame starting at base 1. CDR1 and CDR2 are read off the germline V gene (reference sequence) as LNHDA and SQIVND. The V end loses 3 bases and the J end loses 0 bases, and a stretch of 9 bases separates them. Each clonotype received, on average, 10x coverage in deep resolution sequencing performed on a MiSeq, where the target depth lay between 1 in 1 million and 1 in 200,000 T cells. The immunoSEQ hsTCRB Kit was used to generate the TCR beta libraries. From the authors' description of their analysis: Data were analyzed with ImmunoSEQ Data Assistant and ImmunoSEQ Analyzer, with V, D and J genes assigned per IMGT definitions. Clonality was computed as one minus normalized Shannon entropy of productive rearrangement frequencies, ranging from 0 to 1. Only overrepresented clonotypes making up at least 0.05% of each patient's repertoire were included in the public clonotype analysis. About a dozen age-matched healthy donor repertoires from immuneACCESS were used as controls for clonality. TCRdb took over this immuneACCESS table, retaining in-frame rearrangements with V and J assigned. Such tables are incomplete; in checked studies, under half of the missing clones stem from an unresolved V gene, and the remainder is unexplained. From that table come the V and J calls and clone size; the DNA was used to work out D and trimming. The sample table records roughly 150,000 clones; 84% of these occur just once. Clones ranked in the top ten supply about 4.9% of the sample.

Rearrangement joined TRBV19 to TRBJ2-1; the D call is tentative, TRBD1 or TRBD2, as each matches 5 bases. This receptor was identified in a human donor with chronic lymphocytic leukemia. The material sequenced was PBMCs, taken after 24 months of ibrutinib treatment. CDR3 sequence: CASSIWGSSYNEQFF. In nucleotide form, the sequence is TGTGCCAGTAGTATTTGGGGGAGCTCCTACAATGAGCAGTTCTTC. The reference TRBV19 and TRBJ2-1 proteins fill in what lies around the CDR3, so the full variable domain reads DGGITQSPKYLFRKEGQNVTLSCEQNLNHDAMYWYRQDPGQGLRLIYYSQIVNDFQKGDIAEGYSVSREKKESFPLTVTSAQKNPTAFYLCASSIWGSSYNEQFFGPGTRLTVL.